This T cell receptor (beta chain) was sequenced for a study of blood T cell repertoires in COVID-19. Study as a whole: COVID-19 samples collected from the United States, Italy and Spain covered acute and convalescent phases. T cells, B-cell-depleted T cells, or PBMCs supplied cDNA or gDNA.

Authors' processing steps: Amplifying reference gene primers gave estimates of nucleated cell counts. Some clones are missing from TCRdb's copy, which holds only in-frame ones; the method was immunoSEQ multiplex PCR. The V and J calls and clone size were taken over from that table, and D and trimming were inferred from the DNA. This sample has some 120,000 clones, with roughly 69% found just once. The ends lost 2 bases at V and 0 bases at J; junction bases unmatched: 4. Germline CDR1 reads LNHDA; CDR2 reads SQIVND (reference sequence). The CDR3 spans 17 residues. The genes are TRBV19 and TRBJ2-1; TRBD2 aligns across 10 bases. The clonotype comes from an older woman with acute or convalescent COVID-19. The sequenced material came from peripheral blood. The CDR3 DNA reads as TGTGCCAGTAGTATAAGCGCTAGCGGGAGCTCCTACAATGAGCAGTTCTTC. Residues: CASSISASGSSYNEQFF.